This entry lists 26 T cell receptor beta chains sequenced from one sample in a study of blood T cell repertoires in COVID-19. Sequencing used immunoSEQ multiplex PCR; TCRdb keeps in-frame clones, though not all of them. Seen here are roughly 80,000 clones, over 75% observed once, and the top ten hold roughly 10%. Input material: peripheral blood. The receptors derive from a human donor in a cohort sampled during active COVID-19.

The V gene is TRBV6-5, the J gene TRBJ2-7; TRBD2 is a possible D gene (5 bases). V shed 4 bases and J shed 2 bases, with 15 bases lying between them. The CDR3 has 15 residues. Looked up from germline, CDR1 is MNHEY and CDR2 is SVGAGI. CDR3 coding DNA: TGTGCCAGCAGTTTCTCACCCCTGGGAGCCTACGAGCAGTACTTC. Protein: CASSFSPLGAYEQYF.

This clone was picked up one time. J is TRBJ2-1 and V is TRBV12-5, with D possibly being TRBD2 (6 bases). CDR1 LGHNT and CDR2 FRNRAP come from the germline V gene. Trimming took off 5 bases at V and 5 bases at J, with 19 bases between the two ends. CDR3 length equals 16 residues. The CDR3 region has the DNA TGTGCTAGTGGTCCCGTTCGGGACTTGAAGGACAATGAGCAGTTCTTC. It translates to CASGPVRDLKDNEQFF.

This clone was seen a single time. The genes are TRBV29-1 and TRBJ2-3; possibly TRBD2 for D (7 bases). CDR3 size: 15 residues. Germline values: CDR1 SQVTM, CDR2 ANQGSEA. Between the trimmed V and J ends, which lost 4 bases and 4 bases, there was a span of 18 bases. CDR3 coding DNA: TGCAGCGTTGTTGGGGGGGGGCTAGGCTCAGATACGCAGTATTTT. Protein: CSVVGGGLGSDTQYF.

CDR3: CASSNPGQLSYEQYF. As DNA, the CDR3 is TGTGCCAGCAGTAACCCGGGACAGCTCTCCTACGAGCAGTACTTC. The chain is built from TRBV6-5 and TRBJ2-7; 7 nucleotides agree with TRBD1. The CDR3 length is 15 residues. CDR1 is MNHEY, CDR2 SVGAGI, per germline. V dropped 5 bases and J dropped 0; count of bases not matched to a gene: 7.

The CDR3 DNA is TGTGCCAGCAGTTTGGAGACAGGGGCATGGGGAAACACCATATATTTT. It yields the protein CASSLETGAWGNTIYF. V and J are TRBV28 and TRBJ1-3; 8 bases line up with TRBD1. The CDR3 totals 16 residues. V trimming: 3 bases; J trimming: 4 bases; junction bases outside the gene matches: 8. The germline CDR1 and CDR2 sequences are MDHEN and SYDVKM.

This clone was recorded a few times. This chain links TRBV20-1 with TRBJ2-7; 16 nucleotides line up with TRBD2. Looked up from germline, CDR1 is DFQATT and CDR2 is SNEGSKA (reference sequence). The CDR3 loop spans 15 amino acids. V gave up 3 bases and J gave up 6 bases; unmatched junction bases: 5. The CDR3 sequence: CSASGTSGRAGEQYF. CDR3 DNA sequence: TGCAGTGCTAGTGGGACTAGCGGGAGGGCCGGCGAGCAGTACTTC.

The chain couples TRBV29-1 to TRBJ2-7; TRBD2 might be the D (6 bases). Germline CDR1 reads SQVTM; CDR2 reads ANQGSEA. The CDR3 spans 13 residues. Trimming took 6 bases from V and 1 from J, leaving 13 bases between them. The CDR3 is CSVIMGTSYEQYF. The CDR3 nucleotides are TGCAGCGTAATTATGGGGACTTCCTACGAGCAGTACTTC.

This chain connects TRBV5-1 to TRBJ1-6, with D possibly TRBD1 on 6 matching bases. Germline V gene sequence: CDR1 SGHRS, CDR2 YFSETQ. V was cut by 1 base and J by 7 bases, with 9 bases left in between. The CDR3 length is 14 residues. CDR3 sequence: CASSLTGNNSPLHF. The CDR3 nucleotides read TGCGCCAGCAGCTTGACAGGGAACAATTCACCCCTCCACTTT.

The CDR3 nucleotides are TGTGCCAGCAGACGCCTAGCGGGAGGGGGGAATGAGCAGTTCTTC. Residues: CASRRLAGGGNEQFF. V and J are TRBV2 and TRBJ2-1; 12 nucleotides match TRBD2. The V segment lost 6 bases and the J segment 7 bases; nucleotides outside the gene matches: 7. CDR1 and CDR2 from the germline V gene are SNHLY and FYNNEI. This CDR3 has 15 amino acids.

The chain carries TRBV28 and TRBJ1-2, with a weak D call TRBD1 (6 bases). V lost 7 bases and J lost 4, with 16 bases in between. Per germline, CDR1 MDHEN and CDR2 SYDVKM. The CDR3 has 14 amino acids. CDR3 sequence (DNA): TGTGCCAGCACCACACCCCAAGGGGGCTATGGCTACACCTTC. This codes for CASTTPQGGYGYTF.

J is TRBJ1-5 and V is TRBV14; TRBD1 matches 9 bases. The germline CDR1 and CDR2 sequences are SGHDN and FVKESK. The junction had 4 bases not matched to a gene; V was cut back by 3 bases and J by 1 base. The CDR3 is 16 residues long. DNA for the CDR3: TGTGCCAGCAGCCATCGGGACAGGGCAAGCAATCAGCCCCAGCATTTT. Translating it yields CASSHRDRASNQPQHF.

The chain carries TRBV16 and TRBJ2-7, with D tentatively TRBD1 (6 bases). The CDR3 is 16 amino acids. V shed 2 bases and J shed 3 bases, with 17 bases lying between them. The germline V gene encodes CDR1 KGHSY and CDR2 FQNENV. The CDR3 loop is CASSQLRDTAYYEQYF. CDR3 nucleotide sequence: TGTGCCAGCAGCCAACTCCGGGACACGGCTTACTACGAGCAGTACTTC. The whole variable domain, remainder taken from reference TRBV16 and TRBJ2-7, is GEEVAQTPKHLVRGEGQKAKLYCAPIKGHSYVFWYQQVLKNEFKFLISFQNENVFDETGMPKERFSAKCLPNSPCSLEIQATKLEDSAVYFCASSQLRDTAYYEQYFGPGTRLTVT.

The genes are TRBV3-1 (or the pseudogene TRBV3-2) and TRBJ2-2; D possibly corresponds to TRBD1 (6 bases). This CDR3 comprises 15 residues. The germline gives CDR1 LGHDT, CDR2 YNNKEL (reference sequence). V lost 7 bases, J lost 3 bases, and 15 bases lay in between. The CDR3 protein is CASTAQGRYTGELFF. The CDR3 DNA reads as TGTGCCAGCACAGCACAGGGAAGGTACACCGGGGAGCTGTTTTTT.

The V gene is TRBV29-1, the J gene TRBJ2-7; tentative D call: TRBD2 (5 bases). V lost 7 bases and J 4 bases, leaving 23 bases between the germline ends. The CDR3 runs to 15 residues. Germline V gene lookup returns CDR1 SQVTM and CDR2 ANQGSEA. In DNA form, the CDR3 reads TGCAGCGCCGTATTCGGGGTGTATGGGCATTACGAGCAGTACTTC. This sequence encodes CSAVFGVYGHYEQYF.

The chain combines TRBV12-2 with TRBJ2-3; the D call TRBD2 from the table was never checked on the DNA. TRBV12-2 is described as a pseudogene. The CDR3 is 15 residues long. CDR3 in DNA: TGTGCAAGTCGCTTCCCCCGGACTGTCACAGATACGCAGTATTTT. Translation gives CASRFPRTVTDTQYF.

The gene calls are TRBV6-5 and TRBJ2-7, with D perhaps TRBD1 (6 bases). The CDR3 spans 14 residues. V was cut by 8 bases and J by 0 bases, with 14 bases left in between. Germline lookup yields CDR1 MNHEY and CDR2 SVGAGI. This CDR3 reads CASCRGLSSYEQYF. The CDR3 coding sequence is TGTGCCAGCTGCAGGGGCCTGAGCTCCTACGAGCAGTACTTC.

The chain joins TRBV3-1 (or the pseudogene TRBV3-2) to TRBJ1-3; the D gene is possibly TRBD1 (6 bases). CDR3 size: 17 residues. Germline loops: CDR1 LGHDT, CDR2 YNNKEL (reference sequence). The V gene lost 4 bases and the J gene lost 0 bases, with 16 bases spanning the gap. The CDR3 coding sequence is TGTGCCAGCAGCCCGTATGGACAGTCTAACTCTGGAAACACCATATATTTT. Residues: CASSPYGQSNSGNTIYF.

The chain is built from TRBV11-2 and TRBJ2-5, with D maybe TRBD1 (7 bases). The V end lost 5 bases, the J end lost 4 bases, and 14 bases lay between the germline ends. This CDR3 is built from 14 residues. In germline, CDR1 is SGHAT, CDR2 FQNNGV. For the CDR3, the DNA is TGTGCCAGCAGCCGCAGGGGGGTTGGAGAGACCCAGTACTTC. Translating gives CASSRRGVGETQYF.

The V and J genes are TRBV28 and TRBJ2-1, with 10 bases that match TRBD1. Germline values: CDR1 MDHEN, CDR2 SYDVKM. This CDR3 has 15 amino acids. After removal of 4 bases from V and 4 bases from J, the junction contained 4 bases not matched to a gene. DNA for the CDR3: TGTGCCAGCAGTTCGGGGACAGGGGATTACAATGAGCAGTTCTTC. Encoded protein: CASSSGTGDYNEQFF.

The V and J genes are TRBV7-3 and TRBJ2-3, with 10 bases aligning to TRBD2. J gave up 4 bases and V 5 bases, and 6 bases lay outside the gene matches. There are 15 residues in the CDR3. Germline V lookup: CDR1 SGHTA, CDR2 FQGTGA. The CDR3, as DNA: TGTGCCAGCAGCGCCCGACTAGCGGGTCCAGATACGCAGTATTTT. It specifies CASSARLAGPDTQYF.

The rearrangement joins TRBV28 to TRBJ1-6, with a weak D call TRBD1 (5 bases). Germline V CDR1 and CDR2: MDHEN, SYDVKM. Between the trimmed V and J ends, which lost 6 bases and 11 bases, there was a span of 17 bases. This CDR3 region has 14 residues. The CDR3 is CASSLGGRGPPLHF. CDR3 nucleotides: TGTGCCAGCAGCCTGGGGGGACGTGGGCCACCCCTCCACTTT.

J is TRBJ2-2 and V is TRBV6-4, with 10 positions matching TRBD1. The V segment lost 6 bases and the J segment 2 bases; nucleotides outside the gene matches: 6. CDR1 is MRHNA, CDR2 SNTAGT, per germline. The CDR3 is 16 residues long. CDR3 sequence (DNA): TGTGCCAGCAGCCCCTGGGACAGGGGAAACACCGGGGAGCTGTTTTTT. The encoded protein is CASSPWDRGNTGELFF.

This chain joins TRBV19 and TRBJ2-2; the match to TRBD1 covers 7 bases. This CDR3 has 15 amino acids. Germline lookup yields CDR1 LNHDA and CDR2 SQIVND (reference sequence). The junction had 4 bases not matched to a gene; V was cut back by 2 bases and J by 4 bases. The CDR3 is CASSITGASTGELFF. The CDR3 nucleotides are TGTGCCAGTAGTATAACAGGGGCGAGCACCGGGGAGCTGTTTTTT.

The chain combines TRBV12-3 or TRBV12-4 with TRBJ1-5; D is ambiguous. This CDR3 has 13 amino acids. Trimming left V 6 bases short and J 5 bases short, with 11 bases between. The CDR3, as DNA: TGTGCCAGCAGCCAGCGGTGGGATCAGCCCCAGCATTTT. This encodes CASSQRWDQPQHF.

This sequence joins TRBV5-4 and TRBJ1-4; D gene uncertain. Germline V gene sequence: CDR1 SGHNT, CDR2 YYREEE (reference sequence). The V end was cut by 4 bases, the J end by 0 bases, with 4 bases between. This CDR3 contains 13 residues. CDR3 sequence reads: CASSRATNEKLFF. DNA of the CDR3: TGTGCCAGCAGCAGAGCAACTAATGAAAAACTGTTTTTT.

The chain couples TRBV9 to TRBJ2-2; 8 positions match TRBD1. The CDR3 is made up of 16 amino acids. The germline CDR1 and CDR2 sequences are SGDLS and YYNGEE. V shed 2 bases, J shed 1 base, and the junction held 4 bases outside the gene matches. Here the CDR3 reads CASSVLGTGNTGELFF. The CDR3 coding sequence is TGTGCCAGCAGCGTCCTCGGGACAGGGAACACCGGGGAGCTGTTTTTT.